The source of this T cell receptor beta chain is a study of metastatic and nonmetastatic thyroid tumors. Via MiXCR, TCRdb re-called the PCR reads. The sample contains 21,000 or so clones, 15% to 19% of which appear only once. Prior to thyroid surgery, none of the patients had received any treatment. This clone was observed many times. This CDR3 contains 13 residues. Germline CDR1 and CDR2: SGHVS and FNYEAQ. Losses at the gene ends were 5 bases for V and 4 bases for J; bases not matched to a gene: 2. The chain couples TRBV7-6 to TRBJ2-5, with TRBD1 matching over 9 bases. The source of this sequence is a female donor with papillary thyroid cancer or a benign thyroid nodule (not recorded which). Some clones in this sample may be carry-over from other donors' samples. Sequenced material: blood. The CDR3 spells CASSKDRGETQYF. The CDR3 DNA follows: TGTGCCAGCAGCAAGGACAGGGGAGAGACCCAGTACTTC.